This T cell receptor beta chain appears in the sequencing data of a study of blood T cell repertoires in COVID-19. The protocol was immunoSEQ multiplex PCR, while the TCRdb copy is restricted to in-frame clones and leaves out a portion. The sample includes about 46,000 clones, around 89% seen only once; the top ten take approximately 10%. CDR3 size: 16 residues. Germline loops: CDR1 KGHDR, CDR2 SFDVKD. V lost 3 bases and J lost 0, with 13 bases in between. The chain couples TRBV24-1 to TRBJ1-1; D possibly corresponds to TRBD1 (5 bases). Sample: peripheral blood. The clonotype originates from a man between 45 and 60 years old with active COVID-19. CDR3 sequence (DNA): TGTGCCACCAGTGATAACGGACACGGGCTGAACACTGAAGCTTTCTTT. Translating gives CATSDNGHGLNTEAFF.